This T cell receptor (beta chain) was captured by sequencing in a study of T cell responses to AZD1222 COVID-19 vaccine. Broader study findings: Increases in Spike-specific TCR breadth and depth were seen after two AZD1222 doses.

Clones were sequenced by immunoSEQ multiplex PCR, and TCRdb holds only the in-frame ones, with some missing. The data show 90,000 to 95,000 clones, 65% to 90% seen once. Turning to this clone: Antigen unknown.

CDR3 length: 15 residues. Trimming took 4 bases from V and 1 from J, leaving 13 bases between them. Germline-derived CDR1 and CDR2 are SGHTA and FQGNSA. The input for sequencing was peripheral blood, taken on day 0 of AZD1222 vaccination. The V and J genes are TRBV7-2 and TRBJ2-5; no reliable D call. This receptor was taken from an adult in good health. CDR3: CASSSRLVSQETQYF. The CDR3 bases are TGTGCCAGCAGCTCCAGGCTGGTTTCCCAAGAGACCCAGTACTTC.